This is a list of T cell receptor beta chains from one sample in a study of response to subunit inactivated influenza vaccine. TCRdb reanalysed the RT-PCR reads using MiXCR and keeps one entry per CDR3 protein. The sample includes about 180,000 distinct CDR3 sequences, around a tenth of them seen just once. Sequences were derived from non-naive T cells sorted from PBMCs, sampled on the day of vaccination. These TCRs come from a man aged 50 to 59 who received an inactivated influenza vaccine. Each CDR3 is given with its conserved first and last residue. The D gene is left open where the match is weak. For some rows the clone size is stated as once, few or many, or as a class when expanded; others skip it.

j_gene | v_gene | d_gene | abundance | CDR3aa | CDR3nt
TRBJ2-5 | TRBV28 | TRBD1 | NA | CASSLTGGLVETQYF | TGTGCCAGCAGTTTGACAGGGGGACTCGTCGAGACCCAGTACTTC
TRBJ2-3 | TRBV5-1 | NA | many | CASSLVRGNTDTQYF | TGCGCCAGCAGCTTGGTGCGGGGTAACACAGATACGCAGTATTTT
TRBJ2-7 | TRBV20-1 | TRBD2 | few | CSARVGTSSSALEQYF | TGCAGTGCTAGAGTGGGGACTAGCTCGTCAGCCCTCGAGCAGTACTTC
TRBJ2-5 | TRBV7-3 | NA | many | CASSLHQKETQYF | TGTGCCAGCAGCTTACACCAAAAAGAGACCCAGTACTTC
TRBJ1-1 | TRBV28 | NA | NA | CASIREGRDTEAFF | TGTGCCAGCATAAGGGAGGGGCGGGACACTGAAGCTTTCTTT
TRBJ2-7 | TRBV20-1 | NA | few | CSARVLREIGYEQYF | TGCAGTGCTAGAGTACTACGGGAGATCGGGTACGAGCAGTACTTC
TRBJ2-5 | TRBV18 | NA | few | CASSPLGIQETQYF | TGTGCCAGCTCACCACTCGGGATCCAAGAGACCCAGTACTTC
TRBJ2-5 | TRBV10-3 | TRBD1 | NA | CAITPTGGSQETQYF | TGTGCCATCACTCCGACAGGGGGTAGCCAAGAGACCCAGTACTTC
TRBJ2-2 | TRBV29-1 | NA | many | CSGTTGTGNTGELFF | TGCAGCGGTACTACCGGGACGGGGAACACCGGGGAGCTGTTTTTT
TRBJ2-6 | TRBV20-1 | TRBD1 | NA | CSAETGGGSGANVLTF | TGCAGTGCTGAGACAGGGGGAGGGTCTGGGGCCAACGTCCTGACTTTC
TRBJ2-2 | TRBV6-1 | NA | many | CASTRLHSNTGELFF | TGTGCCAGCACCAGACTCCATTCGAACACCGGGGAGCTGTTTTTT
TRBJ1-5 | TRBV28 | NA | many | CASSGAQGSQPQHF | TGTGCCAGCAGTGGAGCCCAGGGATCTCAGCCCCAGCATTTT
TRBJ2-2 | TRBV10-1 | NA | few | CASSEAQGTGELFF | TGCGCCAGCAGTGAGGCACAGGGAACCGGGGAGCTGTTTTTT
TRBJ1-5 | TRBV5-1 | NA | many | CASSLAGQGSQPQHF | TGCGCCAGCAGCTTGGCGGGTCAGGGAAGTCAGCCCCAGCATTTT
TRBJ1-5 | TRBV12-3/TRBV12-4 | TRBD1 | few | CASRRDRGNQPQHF | TGTGCCAGCAGGAGGGACAGGGGCAATCAGCCCCAGCATTTT
TRBJ2-7 | TRBV20-1 | NA | many | CRATRGQGHEQYF | TGCAGGGCTACAAGGGGACAAGGGCACGAGCAGTACTTC
TRBJ2-5 | TRBV10-3 | TRBD1 | few | CAISNRGQVETQYF | TGTGCCATCAGCAACAGGGGGCAAGTAGAGACCCAGTACTTC
TRBJ2-4 | TRBV30 | NA | few | CAWREEGAKNIQYF | TGTGCCTGGAGAGAAGAGGGGGCCAAAAACATTCAGTACTTC
TRBJ1-1 | TRBV7-9 | NA | NA | CASSLRDKKEAFF | TGTGCCAGCAGCTTAAGGGACAAGAAGGAAGCTTTCTTT
TRBJ2-1 | TRBV7-2 | NA | many | CASSLVLVEQFF | TGTGCCAGCAGCTTGGTCCTTGTTGAGCAGTTCTTC
TRBJ2-7 | TRBV24-1 | NA | many | CATSDKRYETGEQYF | TGTGCCACCAGTGACAAACGGTATGAAACGGGTGAGCAGTACTTC
TRBJ2-3 | TRBV14 | TRBD2 | few | CASSQAPSLAGATDTQYF | TGTGCCAGCAGCCAAGCCCCCTCACTAGCGGGAGCGACAGATACGCAGTATTTT
TRBJ2-2 | TRBV5-1 | NA | many | CASSLHEAGELFF | TGCGCCAGCAGCCTTCATGAGGCCGGGGAGCTGTTTTTT
TRBJ1-2 | TRBV19 | NA | NA | CASSFGTGNYGYTF | TGTGCCAGTAGTTTTGGGACGGGGAACTATGGCTACACCTTC
TRBJ2-3 | TRBV7-8 | NA | many | CASSLPVRLRRFTDTQYF | TGTGCCAGCAGCCTTCCAGTACGGTTAAGAAGATTCACAGATACGCAGTATTTT
TRBJ2-1 | TRBV6-2/TRBV6-3 | TRBD1 | NA | CASRGTGLRHFF | TGTGCCAGCAGGGGGACAGGGTTGAGGCACTTCTTC
TRBJ2-5 | TRBV5-1 | NA | few | CASSLDEGGLWETQYF | TGCGCCAGCAGCTTGGATGAGGGGGGACTTTGGGAGACCCAGTACTTC
TRBJ2-1 | TRBV6-5 | NA | many | CASSYSGRYYNEQFF | TGTGCCAGCAGTTATTCAGGACGGTATTACAATGAGCAGTTCTTC
TRBJ2-5 | TRBV29-1 | NA | many | CSVAIETGRGGTQYF | TGCAGCGTTGCTATTGAGACAGGGCGGGGCGGGACCCAGTACTTC
TRBJ2-1 | TRBV7-2 | TRBD2 | few | CASSSGGVHFNEQFF | TGTGCCAGCAGCTCCGGGGGGGTCCATTTCAATGAGCAGTTCTTC
TRBJ2-7 | TRBV11-2 | TRBD2 | many | CASSIGASGSDEQYF | TGTGCCAGCAGCATAGGGGCTAGCGGGAGTGATGAGCAGTACTTC
TRBJ2-1 | TRBV10-3 | NA | NA | CAISGGGFSNEQFF | TGTGCCATCAGTGGAGGGGGGTTCAGCAATGAGCAGTTCTTC
TRBJ1-6 | TRBV3-1 | NA | once | CATSRQDRVSPLHF | TGTGCCACCTCCAGGCAGGACCGCGTTTCACCCCTCCACTTT
TRBJ1-1 | TRBV12-3/TRBV12-4 | NA | many | CASRLRENTEAFF | TGTGCCAGCAGACTCAGGGAGAACACTGAAGCTTTCTTT
TRBJ2-7 | TRBV9 | NA | many | CASSLESGATYEQYF | TGTGCCAGCAGCCTAGAGAGTGGGGCGACCTACGAGCAGTACTTC
TRBJ2-3 | TRBV7-3 | NA | many | CASSPNGHSVDTQYF | TGTGCCAGCAGCCCCAACGGACATTCCGTAGATACGCAGTATTTT
TRBJ1-4 | TRBV6-2/TRBV6-3 | NA | NA | CASGLGGLEEKLFF | TGTGCCAGCGGACTCGGGGGGCTGGAGGAAAAACTGTTTTTT